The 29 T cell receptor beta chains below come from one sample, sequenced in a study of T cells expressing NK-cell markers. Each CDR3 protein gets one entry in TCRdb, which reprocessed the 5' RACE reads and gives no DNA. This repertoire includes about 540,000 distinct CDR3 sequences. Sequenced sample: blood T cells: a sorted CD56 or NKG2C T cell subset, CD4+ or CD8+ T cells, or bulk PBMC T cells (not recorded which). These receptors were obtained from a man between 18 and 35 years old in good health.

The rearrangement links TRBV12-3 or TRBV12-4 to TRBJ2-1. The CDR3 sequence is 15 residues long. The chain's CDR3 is CASSFVVGWDNEQFF.

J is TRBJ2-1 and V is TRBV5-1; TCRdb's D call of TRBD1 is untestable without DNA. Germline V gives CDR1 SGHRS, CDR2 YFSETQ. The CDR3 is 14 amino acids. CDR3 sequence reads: CASKSGQGINEQFF.

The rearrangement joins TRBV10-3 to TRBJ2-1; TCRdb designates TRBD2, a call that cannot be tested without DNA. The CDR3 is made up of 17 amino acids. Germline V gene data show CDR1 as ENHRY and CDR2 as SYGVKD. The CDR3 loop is CAIRTHPETSGDNEQFF.

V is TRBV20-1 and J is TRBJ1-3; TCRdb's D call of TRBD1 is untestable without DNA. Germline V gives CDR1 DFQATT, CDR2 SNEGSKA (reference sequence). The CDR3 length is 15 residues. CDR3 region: CSAIEDITSGNTIYF.

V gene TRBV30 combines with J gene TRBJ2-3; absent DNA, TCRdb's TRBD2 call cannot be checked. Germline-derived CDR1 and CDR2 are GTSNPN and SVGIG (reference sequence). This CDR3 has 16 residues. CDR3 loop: CAWKGGLAGGPNTQYF. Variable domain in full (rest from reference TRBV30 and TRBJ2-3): SQTIHQWPATLVQPVGSPLSLECTVEGTSNPNLYWYRQAAGRGLQLLFYSVGIGQISSEVPQNLSASRPQDRQFILSSKKLLLSDSGFYLCAWKGGLAGGPNTQYFGPGTRLTVL.

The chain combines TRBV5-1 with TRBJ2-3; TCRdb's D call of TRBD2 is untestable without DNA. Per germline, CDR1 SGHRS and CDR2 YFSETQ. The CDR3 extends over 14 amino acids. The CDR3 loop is CASGLAASTDTQYF.

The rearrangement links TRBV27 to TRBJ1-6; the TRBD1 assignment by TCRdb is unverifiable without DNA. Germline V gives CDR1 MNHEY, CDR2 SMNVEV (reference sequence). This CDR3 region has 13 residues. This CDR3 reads CASRGAGVMALHF.

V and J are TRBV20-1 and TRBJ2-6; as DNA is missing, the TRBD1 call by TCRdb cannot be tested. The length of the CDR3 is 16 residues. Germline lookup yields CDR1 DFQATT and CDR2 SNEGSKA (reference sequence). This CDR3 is CSARDRGRAGANVLTF.

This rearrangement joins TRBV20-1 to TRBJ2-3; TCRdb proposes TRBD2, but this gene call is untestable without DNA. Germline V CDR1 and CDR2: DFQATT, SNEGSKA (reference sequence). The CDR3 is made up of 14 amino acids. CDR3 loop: CSVMNRAHTDTQYF.

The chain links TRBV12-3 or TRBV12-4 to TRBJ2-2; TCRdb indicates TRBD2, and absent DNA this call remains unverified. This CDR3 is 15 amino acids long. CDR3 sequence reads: CASSLVAGGAGELFF.

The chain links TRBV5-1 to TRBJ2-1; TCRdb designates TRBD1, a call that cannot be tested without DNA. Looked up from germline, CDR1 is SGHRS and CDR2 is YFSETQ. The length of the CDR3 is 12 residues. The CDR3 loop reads CASSRQYNEQFF.

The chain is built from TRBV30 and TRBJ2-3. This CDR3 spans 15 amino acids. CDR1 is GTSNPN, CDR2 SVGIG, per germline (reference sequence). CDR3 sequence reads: CAWSVGELRTDTQYF.

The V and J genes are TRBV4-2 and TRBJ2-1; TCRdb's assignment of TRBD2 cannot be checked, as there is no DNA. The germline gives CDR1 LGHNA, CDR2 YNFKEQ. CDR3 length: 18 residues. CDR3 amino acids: CASSQKTDSVGSYNEQFF.

The CDR3 loop reads CASSTGQTWRRKLFF. This chain links TRBV19 with TRBJ1-4; TCRdb gives TRBD1 as the D gene, but with no DNA this cannot be confirmed. The CDR3 runs 15 residues. The germline gives CDR1 LNHDA, CDR2 SQIVND (reference sequence).

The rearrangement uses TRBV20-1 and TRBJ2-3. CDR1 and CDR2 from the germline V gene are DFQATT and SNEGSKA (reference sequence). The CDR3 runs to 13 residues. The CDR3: CSELADIPDTQYF.

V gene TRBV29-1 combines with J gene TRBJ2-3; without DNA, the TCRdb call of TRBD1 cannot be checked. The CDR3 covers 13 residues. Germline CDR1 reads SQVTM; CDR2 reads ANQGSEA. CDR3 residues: CSADFQGTDTQYF.

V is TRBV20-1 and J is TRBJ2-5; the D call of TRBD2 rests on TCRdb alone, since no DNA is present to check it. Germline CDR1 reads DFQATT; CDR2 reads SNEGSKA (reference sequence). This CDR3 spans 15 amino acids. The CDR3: CSASRSGSRQETQYF.

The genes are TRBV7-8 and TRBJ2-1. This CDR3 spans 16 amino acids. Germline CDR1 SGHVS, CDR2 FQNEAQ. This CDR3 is CASSQRSGEHYNEQFF.

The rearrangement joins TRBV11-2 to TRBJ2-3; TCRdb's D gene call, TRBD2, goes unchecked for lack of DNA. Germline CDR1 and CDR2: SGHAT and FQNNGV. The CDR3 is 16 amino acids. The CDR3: CASSVTSGRAGDTQYF.

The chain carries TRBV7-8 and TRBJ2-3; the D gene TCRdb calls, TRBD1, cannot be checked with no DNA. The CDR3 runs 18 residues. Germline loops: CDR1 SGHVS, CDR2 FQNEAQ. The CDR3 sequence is CASTRDRGRGALSDTQYF.

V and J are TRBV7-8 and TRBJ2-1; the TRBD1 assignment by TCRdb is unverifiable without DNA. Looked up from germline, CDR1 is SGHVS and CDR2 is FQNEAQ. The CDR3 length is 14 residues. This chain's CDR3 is CASSFLPGHNEQFF.

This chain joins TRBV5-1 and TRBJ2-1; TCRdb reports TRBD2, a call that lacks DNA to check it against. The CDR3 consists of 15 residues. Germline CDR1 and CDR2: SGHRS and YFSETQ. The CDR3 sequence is CASSLLQRYNNEQFF.

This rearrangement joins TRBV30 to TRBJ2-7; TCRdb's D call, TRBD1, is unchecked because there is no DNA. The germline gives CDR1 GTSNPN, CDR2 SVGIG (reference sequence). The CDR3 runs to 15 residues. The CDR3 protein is CAWNLGTGGTYEQYF.

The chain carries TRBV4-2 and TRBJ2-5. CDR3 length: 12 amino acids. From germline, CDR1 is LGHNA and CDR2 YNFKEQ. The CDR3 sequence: CASSQDFETQYF.

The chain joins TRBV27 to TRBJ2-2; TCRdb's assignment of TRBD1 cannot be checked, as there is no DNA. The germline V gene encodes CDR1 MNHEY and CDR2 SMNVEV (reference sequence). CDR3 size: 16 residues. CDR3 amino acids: CASSSTGYPNTGELFF.

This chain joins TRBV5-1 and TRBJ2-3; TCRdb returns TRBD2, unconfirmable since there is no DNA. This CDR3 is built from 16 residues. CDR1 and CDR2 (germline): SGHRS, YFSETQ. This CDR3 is CASSSLDTRGADTQYF. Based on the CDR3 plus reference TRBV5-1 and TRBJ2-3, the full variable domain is KAGVTQTPRYLIKTRGQQVTLSCSPISGHRSVSWYQQTPGQGLQFLFEYFSETQRNKGNFPGRFSGRQFSNSRSEMNVSTLELGDSALYLCASSSLDTRGADTQYFGPGTRLTVL.

The CDR3 sequence: CSAPGQGIWGYTF. The genes are TRBV20-1 and TRBJ1-2; TCRdb returns TRBD1, unconfirmable since there is no DNA. Germline assignment: CDR1 DFQATT and CDR2 SNEGSKA (reference sequence). The CDR3 covers 13 residues.

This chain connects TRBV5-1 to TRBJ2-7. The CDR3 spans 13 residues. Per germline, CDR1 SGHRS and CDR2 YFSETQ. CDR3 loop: CASSIDSPYEQYF.

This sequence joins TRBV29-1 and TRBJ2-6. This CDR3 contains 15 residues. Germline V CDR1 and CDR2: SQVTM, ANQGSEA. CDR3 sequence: CSVEAGSTGANVLTF. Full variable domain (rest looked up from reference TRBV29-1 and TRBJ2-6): SAVISQKPSRDICQRGTSLTIQCQVDSQVTMMFWYRQQPGQSLTLIATANQGSEATYESGFVIDKFPISRPNLTFSTLTVSNMSPEDSSIYLCSVEAGSTGANVLTFGAGSRLTVL.